This T cell receptor beta chain was sequenced for a study of blood T cell repertoires in COVID-19. The wider study: The United States, Italy and Spain supplied acute and convalescent COVID-19 samples. T cells, B-cell-depleted T cells, or PBMCs provided the cDNA or gDNA that served as material.

This CDR3 contains 17 residues. The ends were cut back, 3 bases at V and 4 bases at J, with 19 bases in the middle. The germline V gene has CDR1 MGHRA and CDR2 YSYEKL. This clone was seen only once. Produced via immunoSEQ multiplex PCR; TCRdb's table is partial and in-frame only. This sample has around 150,000 clones, with approximately 95% found just once. The clonotype was recovered from a woman aged 45-65 years with acute or convalescent COVID-19. The sequencing input was peripheral blood. This chain uses TRBV4-1 with TRBJ1-3, with D perhaps matching TRBD1 (6 bases). CDR3 sequence (DNA): TGCGCCAGCAGCCAGGTACTCTTAACAGGGACCGGAAACACCATATATTTT. Protein: CASSQVLLTGTGNTIYF.